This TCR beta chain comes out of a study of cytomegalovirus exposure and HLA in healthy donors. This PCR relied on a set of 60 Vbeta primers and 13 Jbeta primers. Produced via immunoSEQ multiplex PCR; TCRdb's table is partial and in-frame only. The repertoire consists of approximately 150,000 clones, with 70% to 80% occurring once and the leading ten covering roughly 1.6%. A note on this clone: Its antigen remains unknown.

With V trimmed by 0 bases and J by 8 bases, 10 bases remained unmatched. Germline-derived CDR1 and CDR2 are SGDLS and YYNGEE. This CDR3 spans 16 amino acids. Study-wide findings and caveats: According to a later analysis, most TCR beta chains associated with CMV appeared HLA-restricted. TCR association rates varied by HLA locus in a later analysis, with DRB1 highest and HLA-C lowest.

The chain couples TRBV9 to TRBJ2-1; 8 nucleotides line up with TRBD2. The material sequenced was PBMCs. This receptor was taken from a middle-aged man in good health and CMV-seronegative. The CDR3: CASSVGETGGRDEQFF. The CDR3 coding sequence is TGTGCCAGCAGCGTAGGCGAGACGGGGGGGCGGGATGAGCAGTTCTTC.